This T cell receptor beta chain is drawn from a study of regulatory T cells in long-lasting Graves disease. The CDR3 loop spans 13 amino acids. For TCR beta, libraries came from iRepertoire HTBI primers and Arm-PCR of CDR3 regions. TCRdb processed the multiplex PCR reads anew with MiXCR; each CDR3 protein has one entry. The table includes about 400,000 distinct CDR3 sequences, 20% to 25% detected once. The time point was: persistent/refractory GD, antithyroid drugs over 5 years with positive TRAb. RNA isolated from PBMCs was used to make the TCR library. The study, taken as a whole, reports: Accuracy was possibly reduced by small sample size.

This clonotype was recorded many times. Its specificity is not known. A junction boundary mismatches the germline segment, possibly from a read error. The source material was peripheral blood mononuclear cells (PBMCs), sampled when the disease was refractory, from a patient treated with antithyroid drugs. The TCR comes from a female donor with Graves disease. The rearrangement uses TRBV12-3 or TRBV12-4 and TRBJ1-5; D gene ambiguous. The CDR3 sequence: CASSLGVNQPQHF. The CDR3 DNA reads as TGTGCCAGCAGCTTAGGAGTCAATCAGCCCCAGCATTTT.